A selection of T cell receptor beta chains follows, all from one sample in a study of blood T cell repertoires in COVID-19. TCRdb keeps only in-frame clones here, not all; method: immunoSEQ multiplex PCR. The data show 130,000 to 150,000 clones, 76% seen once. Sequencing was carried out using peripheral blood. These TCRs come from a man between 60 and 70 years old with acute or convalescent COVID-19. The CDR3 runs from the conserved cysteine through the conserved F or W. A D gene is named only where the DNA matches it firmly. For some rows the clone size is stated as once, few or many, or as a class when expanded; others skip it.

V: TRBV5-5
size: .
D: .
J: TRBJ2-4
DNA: TGTGCCAGCAGCCAAAACCAGGGAACACTAGCCAAAAACATTCAGTACTTC
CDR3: CASSQNQGTLAKNIQYF

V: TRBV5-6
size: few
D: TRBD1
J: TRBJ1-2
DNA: TGTGCCAGCAGCGGGTTACAGGGGGACTATGGCTACACCTTC
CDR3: CASSGLQGDYGYTF

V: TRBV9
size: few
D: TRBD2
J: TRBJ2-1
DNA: TGTGCCAGCAGCCAAGGACTAGCGGGATACAATGAGCAGTTCTTC
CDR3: CASSQGLAGYNEQFF

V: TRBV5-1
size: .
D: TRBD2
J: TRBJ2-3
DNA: TGCGCCAGCAGCCCGAGCGGGAGTCTGGAACCTAGCACAGATACGCAGTATTTT
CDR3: CASSPSGSLEPSTDTQYF

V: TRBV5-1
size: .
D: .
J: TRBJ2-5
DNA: TGCGCCAGCAGGGCTGACACTGACCAAGAGACCCAGTACTTC
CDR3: CASRADTDQETQYF

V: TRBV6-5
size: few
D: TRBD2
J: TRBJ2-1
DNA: TGTGCCAGCAGTTACGGCCTAGCGGGAGACAATGAGCAGTTCTTC
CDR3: CASSYGLAGDNEQFF

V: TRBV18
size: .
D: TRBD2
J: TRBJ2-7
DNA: TGTGCCAGCTCTTTGGGGGGGGGTTCCTACGAGCAGTACTTC
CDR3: CASSLGGGSYEQYF

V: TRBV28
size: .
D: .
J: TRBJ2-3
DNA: TGTGCCAGCAGTTTAACCGACTACCGACCGCAGTATTTT
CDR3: CASSLTDYRPQYF

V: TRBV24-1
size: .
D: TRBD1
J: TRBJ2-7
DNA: TGTGCCACCAGTGATTTGGGGTCGACAGGGACCTACGAGCAGTACTTC
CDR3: CATSDLGSTGTYEQYF

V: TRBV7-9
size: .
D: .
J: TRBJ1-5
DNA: TGTGCCAGCAGCTTACAAGCTCAGCCCCAGCATTTT
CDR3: CASSLQAQPQHF

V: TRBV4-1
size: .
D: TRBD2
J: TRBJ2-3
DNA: TGCGCCAGCAGCCAAGGCGGGCTAGCGGGAGTGGATACGCAGTATTTT
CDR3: CASSQGGLAGVDTQYF

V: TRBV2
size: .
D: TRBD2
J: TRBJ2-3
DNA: TGTGCCCAGGAGGGGCGCCTAGCGGGAAGGGTCAGCACAGATACGCAGTATTTT
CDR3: CAQEGRLAGRVSTDTQYF

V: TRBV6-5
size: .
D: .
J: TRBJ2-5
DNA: TGTGCCAGCAGTTTACGACTAGTCCAAGAGACCCAGTACTTC
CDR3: CASSLRLVQETQYF

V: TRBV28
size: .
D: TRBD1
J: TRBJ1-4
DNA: TGTGCCAGCAGCCAGTGGACAGGGGGTGCCGCGGCAGGAGAAACTAATGAAAAACTGTTTTTT
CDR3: CASSQWTGGAAAGETNEKLFF

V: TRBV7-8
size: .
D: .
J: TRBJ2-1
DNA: TGTGCCAGCAGCTTAGGATCCGCGTCCTACAATGAGCAGTTCTTC
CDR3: CASSLGSASYNEQFF

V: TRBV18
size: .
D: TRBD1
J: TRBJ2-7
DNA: TGTGCCAGCTCAGCGACAGGGTCCTCCTACGAGCAGTACTTC
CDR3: CASSATGSSYEQYF

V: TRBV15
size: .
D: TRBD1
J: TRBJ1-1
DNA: TGTGCCACCAGCCGTTTAGACAGGGGCGACACTGAAGCTTTCTTT
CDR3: CATSRLDRGDTEAFF

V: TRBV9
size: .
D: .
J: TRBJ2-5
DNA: TGTGCCAGCAGCCCCAGACTCTTGCCCCGAGAGACCCAGTACTTC
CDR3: CASSPRLLPRETQYF

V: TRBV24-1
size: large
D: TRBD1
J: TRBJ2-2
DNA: TGTGCCACCCAGGGGGTGCGGACCGGGGAGCTGTTTTTT
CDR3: CATQGVRTGELFF

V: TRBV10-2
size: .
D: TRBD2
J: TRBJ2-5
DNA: TGCGCCAGCAGCCCTGGACTAGCGGGAGAGACCCAGTACTTC
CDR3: CASSPGLAGETQYF

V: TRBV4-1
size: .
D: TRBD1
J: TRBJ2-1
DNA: TGCGCCAGCAGCCAAGGACAGGGGGCACGCAATGAGCAGTTCTTC
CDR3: CASSQGQGARNEQFF

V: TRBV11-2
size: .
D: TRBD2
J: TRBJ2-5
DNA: TGTGCCAGCAGACTAGCGGGAGGTTCGGATTGGGAGACCCAGTACTTC
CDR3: CASRLAGGSDWETQYF

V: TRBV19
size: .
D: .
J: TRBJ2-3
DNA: TGTGCCAGTAGTATTGGACTATTCACAGATACGCAGTATTTT
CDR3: CASSIGLFTDTQYF

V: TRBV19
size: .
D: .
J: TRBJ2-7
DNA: TGTGCCAGTAGTATAAATCTCCTAGCTGGGTACGAGCAGTACTTC
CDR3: CASSINLLAGYEQYF

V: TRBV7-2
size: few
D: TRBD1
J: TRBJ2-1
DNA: TGTGCCAGCAGTTCACCTCAGGGGGCTCGCGGGAAGAGTGAGCAGTTCTTC
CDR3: CASSSPQGARGKSEQFF

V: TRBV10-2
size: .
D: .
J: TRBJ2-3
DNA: TGCGCCAGCAGGTCCCCAAATACGCAGTATTTT
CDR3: CASRSPNTQYF

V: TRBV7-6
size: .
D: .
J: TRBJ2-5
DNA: TGTGCCAGCAGCTTAGTGCGGGGCCCGTTCCAGGAGACCCAGTACTTC
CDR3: CASSLVRGPFQETQYF

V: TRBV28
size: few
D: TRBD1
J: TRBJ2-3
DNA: TGTGCCAGCAGTAGCCAGGGGGCCCGGAGCACAGATACGCAGTATTTT
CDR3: CASSSQGARSTDTQYF

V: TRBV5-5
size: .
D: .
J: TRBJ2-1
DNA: TGTGCCAGCAGCTTGTCTTATTACAATGAGCAGTTCTTC
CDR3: CASSLSYYNEQFF

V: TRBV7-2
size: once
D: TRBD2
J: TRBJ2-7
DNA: TGTGCCAGCAGCTTTTCCGGGACTAGCGGTCAGTACTTC
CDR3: CASSFSGTSGQYF

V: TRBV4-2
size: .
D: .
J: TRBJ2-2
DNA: TGTGCCAGCAGCCAAGTCTCGGCGAACACCGGGGAGCTGTTTTTT
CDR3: CASSQVSANTGELFF

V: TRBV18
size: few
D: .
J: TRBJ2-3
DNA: TGTGCCAGCTCCCTACGACCGGGGATGGATACGCAGTATTTT
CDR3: CASSLRPGMDTQYF

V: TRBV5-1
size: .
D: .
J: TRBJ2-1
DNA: TGCGCCAGCAGCTTGGGGACAACCTACAATGAGCAGTTCTTC
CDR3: CASSLGTTYNEQFF

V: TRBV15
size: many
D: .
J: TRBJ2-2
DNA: TGTGCCACCAGCAGAGATGATAGGACAGAAACCGGGGAGCTGTTTTTT
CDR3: CATSRDDRTETGELFF

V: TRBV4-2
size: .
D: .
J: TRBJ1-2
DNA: TGTGCCAGCAGCCAAGATAGTTGGGCCCGTTTGGGCTACACCTTC
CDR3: CASSQDSWARLGYTF

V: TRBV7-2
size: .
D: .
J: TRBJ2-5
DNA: TGTGCCAGCAGCTTAGCGTCTTTTGGGAGGGAGACCCAGTACTTC
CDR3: CASSLASFGRETQYF

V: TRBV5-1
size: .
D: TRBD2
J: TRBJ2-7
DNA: TGCGCCAGCAGCTCGACTAGCAACTACGAGCAGTACTTC
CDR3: CASSSTSNYEQYF

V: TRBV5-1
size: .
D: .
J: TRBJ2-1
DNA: TGCGCCAGCAGCTTGGGACTAGTAAACAATGAGCAGTTCTTC
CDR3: CASSLGLVNNEQFF

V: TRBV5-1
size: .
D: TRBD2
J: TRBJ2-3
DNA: TGCGCCAGCAGCTTGGGCGGGAGGGCCGCAGATACGCAGTATTTT
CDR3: CASSLGGRAADTQYF

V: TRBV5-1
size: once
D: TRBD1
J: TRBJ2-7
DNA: TGCGCCAGCAGCTTGGGACCGGGACAGCTATCCTACGAGCAGTACTTC
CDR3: CASSLGPGQLSYEQYF

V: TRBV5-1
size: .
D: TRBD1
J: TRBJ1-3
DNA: TGCGCCAGCAGCACGGCCGGGACAGTCTCTGGAAACACCATATATTTT
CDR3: CASSTAGTVSGNTIYF

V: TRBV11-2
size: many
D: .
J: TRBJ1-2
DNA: TGTGCCAGCAGCTTAGGCCAGCGGGTCTATGGCTACACCTTC
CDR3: CASSLGQRVYGYTF

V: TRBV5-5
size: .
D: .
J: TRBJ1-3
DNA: TGTGCCAGCACCCACGGACCGGGGGGCTCTGGAAACACCATATATTTT
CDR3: CASTHGPGGSGNTIYF

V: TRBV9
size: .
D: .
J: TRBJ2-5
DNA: TGTGCCAGCAGCCCCCGGTACGCAAGAGAGACCCAGTACTTC
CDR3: CASSPRYARETQYF

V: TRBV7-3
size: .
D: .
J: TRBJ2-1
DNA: TGTGCCACCCTGGAGACGTTGAACTCCTACAATGAGCAGTTCTTC
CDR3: CATLETLNSYNEQFF

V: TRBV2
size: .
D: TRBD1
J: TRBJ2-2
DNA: TGTGCCAGCAGTGAACTTGGACAGGGTACCGGGGAGCTGTTTTTT
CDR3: CASSELGQGTGELFF

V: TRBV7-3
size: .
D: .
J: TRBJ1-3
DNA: TGTGCCAGCAGCCCTGGCCCGGACTTTGGAGGAAACACCATATATTTT
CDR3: CASSPGPDFGGNTIYF

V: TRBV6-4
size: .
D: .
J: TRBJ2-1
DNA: TGTGCCAGTTCGTTGGTAGCAGGGTACAATGAGCAGTTCTTC
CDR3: CASSLVAGYNEQFF

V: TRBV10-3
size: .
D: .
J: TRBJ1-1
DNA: TGTGCCATCAGTGAGGCGGGGGGGAACACTGAAGCTTTCTTT
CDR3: CAISEAGGNTEAFF

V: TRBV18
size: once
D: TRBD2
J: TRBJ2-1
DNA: TGTGCCAGCTCACGAACCGGGACAGTACTAGCGGGAGGCAGAAATGAGCAGTTCTTC
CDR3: CASSRTGTVLAGGRNEQFF

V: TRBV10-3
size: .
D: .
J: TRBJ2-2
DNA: TGTTCGGCGAGTGGCAGGGCCGGCGGGGACGGGGAGCTGTTTTTT
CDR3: CSASGRAGGDGELFF

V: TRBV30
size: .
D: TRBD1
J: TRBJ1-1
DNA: TGTGCCTGGAGTAACAGGGGGTACACTGAAGCTTTCTTT
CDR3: CAWSNRGYTEAFF

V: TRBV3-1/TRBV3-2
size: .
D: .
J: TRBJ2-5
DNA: TGTGCCAGCAGCCAAACGGGAAAAGAGACCCAGTACTTC
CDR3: CASSQTGKETQYF

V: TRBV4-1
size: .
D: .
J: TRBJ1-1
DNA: TGCGCCAGCAGCCAAGTCATCACAGGGTACGCTGAAGCTTTCTTT
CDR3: CASSQVITGYAEAFF

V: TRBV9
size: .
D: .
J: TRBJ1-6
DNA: TGTGCCAGCAGCGTAGACAGTGGGAATTCACCCCTCCACTTT
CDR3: CASSVDSGNSPLHF